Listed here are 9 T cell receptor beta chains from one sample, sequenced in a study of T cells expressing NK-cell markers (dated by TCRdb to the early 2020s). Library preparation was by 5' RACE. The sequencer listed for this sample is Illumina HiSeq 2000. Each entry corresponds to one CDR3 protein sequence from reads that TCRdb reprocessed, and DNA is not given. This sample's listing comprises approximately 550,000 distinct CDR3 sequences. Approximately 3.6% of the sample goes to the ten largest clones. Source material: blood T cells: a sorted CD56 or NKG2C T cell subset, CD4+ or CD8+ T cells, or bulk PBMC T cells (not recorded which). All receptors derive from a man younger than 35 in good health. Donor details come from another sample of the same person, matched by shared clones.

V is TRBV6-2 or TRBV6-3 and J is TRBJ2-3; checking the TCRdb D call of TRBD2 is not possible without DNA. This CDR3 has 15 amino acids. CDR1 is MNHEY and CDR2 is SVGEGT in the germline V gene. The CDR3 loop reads CASSILAASTDTQYF.

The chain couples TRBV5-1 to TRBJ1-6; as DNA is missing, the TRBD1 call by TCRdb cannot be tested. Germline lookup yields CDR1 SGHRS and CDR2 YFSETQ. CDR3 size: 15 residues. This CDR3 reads CASSARQMDNSPLHF.

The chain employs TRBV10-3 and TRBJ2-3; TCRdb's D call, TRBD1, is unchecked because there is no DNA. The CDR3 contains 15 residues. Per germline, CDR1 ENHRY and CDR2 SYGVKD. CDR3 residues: CAISESSSGTDTQYF.

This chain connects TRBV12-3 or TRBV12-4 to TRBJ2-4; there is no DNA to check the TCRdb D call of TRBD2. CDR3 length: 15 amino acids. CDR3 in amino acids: CASRWTSALKNIQYF.

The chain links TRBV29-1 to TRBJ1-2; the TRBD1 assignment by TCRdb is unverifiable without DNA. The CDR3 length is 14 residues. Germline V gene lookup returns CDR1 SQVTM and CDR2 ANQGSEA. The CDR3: CSVANLDGGYGYTF.

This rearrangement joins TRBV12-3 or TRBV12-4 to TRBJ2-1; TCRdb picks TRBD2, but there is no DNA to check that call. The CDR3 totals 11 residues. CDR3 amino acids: CASSLGADGFF.

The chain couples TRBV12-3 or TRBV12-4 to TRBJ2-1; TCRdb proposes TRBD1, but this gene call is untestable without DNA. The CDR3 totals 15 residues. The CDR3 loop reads CASSETTGYGDEQFF.

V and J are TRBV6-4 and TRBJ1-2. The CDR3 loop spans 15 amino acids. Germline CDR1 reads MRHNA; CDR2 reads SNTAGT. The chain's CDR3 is CASSESSRGNYGYTF.

CDR3 residues: CASSDPQRWNTGELFF. The chain has TRBV11-2 and TRBJ2-2; no DNA is available, so the TRBD1 call from TCRdb remains unchecked. The CDR3 covers 16 residues. Looked up from germline, CDR1 is SGHAT and CDR2 is FQNNGV.